This passage covers 21 T cell receptor beta chains from one sample sequenced in a study of shared clonotypes between healthy human individuals. Produced via immunoSEQ multiplex PCR; TCRdb's table is partial and in-frame only. The sample records more than 1,200,000 clones, approximately 98.5% being singletons. The specimen was naive CD4+ T cells sorted from blood. Subset specified: CD45RA+ positively selected. These receptors all come from a man aged 25-45 years in good health.

The chain combines TRBV7-9 with TRBJ2-7; 11 bases line up with TRBD2. With V trimmed by 6 bases and J by 4 bases, 8 bases remained unmatched. This CDR3 is built from 15 residues. Germline assignment: CDR1 SEHNR and CDR2 FQNEAQ (reference sequence). In DNA, the CDR3 is TGTGCCAGCAGTGGTAGCGGGAGGGCCGCGTACGAGCAGTACTTC. As protein: CASSGSGRAAYEQYF.

The chain joins TRBV27 to TRBJ2-7; 10 positions agree with TRBD2. The V and J ends lost 5 bases and 2 bases, in that order; junction bases with no gene match: 6. Germline V gene sequence: CDR1 MNHEY, CDR2 SMNVEV (reference sequence). The CDR3 is made up of 15 amino acids. This chain's CDR3 is CASSLIAGGTYEQYF. The CDR3 region has the DNA TGTGCCAGCAGTCTCATAGCGGGAGGCACCTACGAGCAGTACTTC.

Regarding this clone: The same CDR3 can be traced to other DNA sequences in this sample. The V and J genes are TRBV7-7 and TRBJ2-1, with D hard to call. CDR3 size: 13 residues. V lost 1 base and J lost 0, with 1 base in between. CDR1 is SSHAT and CDR2 is FNYEAQ in the germline V gene (reference sequence). CDR3 region: CASSLDSYNEQFF. CDR3 coding DNA: TGTGCCAGCAGCTTAGACTCCTACAATGAGCAGTTCTTC.

On this clone itself: Other DNA sequences within the sample encode an identical CDR3. V gene TRBV5-1 combines with J gene TRBJ2-7; maybe TRBD1 (7 bases). V gave up 4 bases and J gave up 2 bases, with 16 bases separating them. The CDR3 consists of 15 residues. Germline-derived CDR1 and CDR2 are SGHRS and YFSETQ. The CDR3 coding sequence is TGCGCCAGCAGCCCGCGACAGGGCGGGGCCTACGAGCAGTACTTC. Its translation: CASSPRQGGAYEQYF. Looking up the rest from reference TRBV5-1 and TRBJ2-7 gives the full variable domain: KAGVTQTPRYLIKTRGQQVTLSCSPISGHRSVSWYQQTPGQGLQFLFEYFSETQRNKGNFPGRFSGRQFSNSRSEMNVSTLELGDSALYLCASSPRQGGAYEQYFGPGTRLTVT.

The chain carries TRBV28 and TRBJ2-2, with 8 bases matching TRBD1. CDR3 size: 15 residues. Germline V gives CDR1 MDHEN, CDR2 SYDVKM. The junction had 3 bases not matched to a gene; V was cut back by 5 bases and J by 1 base. For the CDR3, the DNA is TGTGCCAGCAGTCGGACAGGGTGGAACACCGGGGAGCTGTTTTTT. Its translation is CASSRTGWNTGELFF.

The chain combines TRBV27 with TRBJ1-1; 9 nucleotides agree with TRBD1. The J segment lost 5 bases and the V segment lost 2 bases, leaving 21 bases of the junction unmatched. The CDR3 length is 20 residues. The germline CDR1 and CDR2 sequences are MNHEY and SMNVEV (reference sequence). In DNA form, the CDR3 reads TGTGCCAGCAGTTTAAGGGTGATGGGAATCCGGGACAGGGAACTGACTGAAGCTTTCTTT. It encodes CASSLRVMGIRDRELTEAFF.

CDR3 DNA sequence: TGTGCCAGCAGCCAAGGGGCAATAGACGCCTACGAGCAGTACTTC. It encodes CASSQGAIDAYEQYF. The genes are TRBV4-2 and TRBJ2-7; D is unresolved. V lost 1 base and J 2 bases, leaving 12 bases between the germline ends. Per germline, CDR1 LGHNA and CDR2 YNFKEQ. The CDR3 length is 15 residues.

V gene TRBV7-2 combines with J gene TRBJ2-2; no firm D call. The germline gives CDR1 SGHTA, CDR2 FQGNSA. V was cut by 1 base and J by 6 bases, with 12 bases left in between. CDR3 size: 15 residues. CDR3 DNA sequence: TGTGCCAGCAGCTTAGGGAGTTGGATGTCCGGGGAGCTGTTTTTT. Its translation is CASSLGSWMSGELFF.

This CDR3 reads CAWTVGQQVYNEQFF. CDR3 sequence (DNA): TGTGCCTGGACGGTGGGACAGCAAGTCTACAATGAGCAGTTCTTC. The chain combines TRBV30 with TRBJ2-1, with 7 bases identical to TRBD1. This CDR3 contains 15 residues. Losses at the gene ends were 4 bases for V and 3 bases for J; bases not matched to a gene: 9. Germline CDR1 and CDR2: GTSNPN and SVGIG (reference sequence).

The CDR3 sequence is CASGLLVTTDTQYF. In nucleotides, the CDR3 is TGTGCCAGCGGGCTCCTAGTGACCACAGATACGCAGTATTTT. This chain links TRBV2 with TRBJ2-3; D uncertain. From germline, CDR1 is SNHLY and CDR2 FYNNEI. The CDR3 has 14 residues. With 8 bases removed from V and 2 bases from J, the gap between germline ends came to 14 bases.

The chain couples TRBV9 to TRBJ2-2, with 8 bases matching TRBD2. Per germline, CDR1 SGDLS and CDR2 YYNGEE. The CDR3 extends over 15 amino acids. V lost 5 bases, J lost 4 bases, and 7 bases stayed unmatched. CDR3 sequence reads: CASSYSGSGTGELFF. In DNA, the CDR3 is TGTGCCAGCAGTTACAGCGGGAGTGGCACCGGGGAGCTGTTTTTT.

The chain links TRBV4-3 to TRBJ2-1, with TRBD1 as a possible D gene (6 bases). The CDR3 covers 15 residues. Trimming took 0 bases from V and 6 from J, leaving 12 bases between them. Germline assignment: CDR1 LGHNA and CDR2 YSLEER. The CDR3 sequence is CASSQDARGFNEQFF. CDR3 coding DNA: TGCGCCAGCAGCCAAGACGCCAGGGGCTTCAATGAGCAGTTCTTC.

Remarks on this clone: The same CDR3 can be traced to other DNA sequences in this sample. DNA for the CDR3: TGCGCCAGCAGCTTGGCGCAGAGCTCCTACAATGAGCAGTTCTTC. It is translated as CASSLAQSSYNEQFF. The rearrangement links TRBV5-1 to TRBJ2-1; no definite D call. With 0 bases removed from V and 0 bases from J, the gap between germline ends came to 7 bases. CDR1 is SGHRS and CDR2 is YFSETQ in the germline V gene. The CDR3 is 15 residues long.

V is TRBV7-9 and J is TRBJ1-1; D remains ambiguous. CDR1 is SEHNR and CDR2 is FQNEAQ in the germline V gene (reference sequence). The CDR3 sequence is 14 residues long. Trimming pared 5 bases from V and 2 bases from J, leaving 12 bases between. The CDR3 is CASSLQHTNTEAFF. The CDR3 DNA reads as TGTGCCAGCAGCCTACAACACACTAACACTGAAGCTTTCTTT.

The rearrangement uses TRBV7-2 and TRBJ2-5; 7 positions agree with TRBD2. Trimming cost V 5 bases and J 8 bases; bases outside gene matches: 20. The CDR3 has 17 residues. CDR1 and CDR2 (germline): SGHTA, FQGNSA. DNA for the CDR3: TGTGCCAGCAGCCTTGCTCAACGCCAATTTGCGGGAGTTACCCAGTACTTC. Its protein product is CASSLAQRQFAGVTQYF.

The J gene is TRBJ2-1, the V gene TRBV7-8; D gene ambiguous. The V gene's germline CDR1 is SGHVS and CDR2 FQNEAQ. This CDR3 region has 11 residues. Trimming pared 4 bases from V and 8 bases from J, leaving 6 bases between. The CDR3 nucleotides are TGTGCCAGCAGCTACCCCGATGAGCAGTTCTTC. Its protein product is CASSYPDEQFF.

The chain recombines TRBV28 with TRBJ2-2; D is ambiguous. With 2 bases removed from V and 6 bases from J, the gap between germline ends came to 7 bases. The CDR3 loop spans 13 amino acids. In germline, CDR1 is MDHEN, CDR2 SYDVKM. The CDR3: CASSLRGPGELFF. As DNA, the CDR3 is TGTGCCAGCAGTTTACGTGGCCCCGGGGAGCTGTTTTTT.

The chain links TRBV4-3 to TRBJ2-7, with D perhaps given as TRBD1 or TRBD2 (7 bases each). V was shortened by 4 bases and J by 6 bases, with 13 bases between the two germline ends. The length of the CDR3 is 13 residues. Germline CDR1 and CDR2: LGHNA and YSLEER. CDR3 residues: CASSPGGGVEQYF. For the CDR3, the DNA is TGCGCCAGCAGCCCAGGGGGAGGGGTCGAGCAGTACTTC.

The J gene is TRBJ2-7, the V gene TRBV7-2; D gene unclear. Trimming removed 1 base from V and 3 bases from J, with 10 bases in between. From germline, CDR1 is SGHTA and CDR2 FQGNSA. The CDR3 runs to 14 residues. The CDR3 is CASSLGSYLYEQYF. As DNA, the CDR3 is TGTGCCAGCAGCTTAGGAAGTTATCTCTACGAGCAGTACTTC.

The genes are TRBV15 and TRBJ2-3, with D perhaps matching TRBD2 (6 bases). V dropped 4 bases and J dropped 2 bases, with 16 bases sitting between them. The CDR3 runs 16 residues. From germline, CDR1 is LNHNV and CDR2 YYDKDF (reference sequence). For the CDR3, the DNA is TGTGCCACCAGCACTCAGGGACGGAGGGCCACAGATACGCAGTATTTT. Amino acid sequence: CATSTQGRRATDTQYF. Full variable domain (missing parts from reference TRBV15 and TRBJ2-3): DAMVIQNPRYQVTQFGKPVTLSCSQTLNHNVMYWYQQKSSQAPKLLFHYYDKDFNNEADTPDNFQSRRPNTSFCFLDIRSPGLGDTAMYLCATSTQGRRATDTQYFGPGTRLTVL.

V usage is TRBV5-1 and J usage is TRBJ2-7; 8 bases agree with TRBD2. The CDR3 is 15 amino acids. V lost 3 bases and J lost 3; bases outside the gene matches: 8. Germline CDR1 reads SGHRS; CDR2 reads YFSETQ. CDR3 sequence: CASSSTPSGSYEQYF. CDR3 in DNA: TGCGCCAGCAGCTCCACACCGAGCGGGAGCTACGAGCAGTACTTC.